This T cell receptor (beta chain) was recovered during a study of control samples from healthy donors and cancer patients. Data came from immunoSEQ multiplex PCR; TCRdb stores just in-frame clones and leaves some out. The table records 100,000 to 150,000 clones, 87% of them present only once. With V trimmed by 1 base and J by 6 bases, 6 bases remained unmatched. Germline assignment: CDR1 LGHNT and CDR2 FRNRAP. The CDR3 is made up of 15 amino acids. The rearrangement uses TRBV12-5 and TRBJ1-2, with 9 bases that match TRBD1. The clonotype was recovered from a young man in good health. Material: blood. The CDR3 spells CASGLAGTGWDGYTF. The DNA for the CDR3 is TGTGCTAGTGGTTTGGCCGGGACAGGGTGGGATGGCTACACCTTC.